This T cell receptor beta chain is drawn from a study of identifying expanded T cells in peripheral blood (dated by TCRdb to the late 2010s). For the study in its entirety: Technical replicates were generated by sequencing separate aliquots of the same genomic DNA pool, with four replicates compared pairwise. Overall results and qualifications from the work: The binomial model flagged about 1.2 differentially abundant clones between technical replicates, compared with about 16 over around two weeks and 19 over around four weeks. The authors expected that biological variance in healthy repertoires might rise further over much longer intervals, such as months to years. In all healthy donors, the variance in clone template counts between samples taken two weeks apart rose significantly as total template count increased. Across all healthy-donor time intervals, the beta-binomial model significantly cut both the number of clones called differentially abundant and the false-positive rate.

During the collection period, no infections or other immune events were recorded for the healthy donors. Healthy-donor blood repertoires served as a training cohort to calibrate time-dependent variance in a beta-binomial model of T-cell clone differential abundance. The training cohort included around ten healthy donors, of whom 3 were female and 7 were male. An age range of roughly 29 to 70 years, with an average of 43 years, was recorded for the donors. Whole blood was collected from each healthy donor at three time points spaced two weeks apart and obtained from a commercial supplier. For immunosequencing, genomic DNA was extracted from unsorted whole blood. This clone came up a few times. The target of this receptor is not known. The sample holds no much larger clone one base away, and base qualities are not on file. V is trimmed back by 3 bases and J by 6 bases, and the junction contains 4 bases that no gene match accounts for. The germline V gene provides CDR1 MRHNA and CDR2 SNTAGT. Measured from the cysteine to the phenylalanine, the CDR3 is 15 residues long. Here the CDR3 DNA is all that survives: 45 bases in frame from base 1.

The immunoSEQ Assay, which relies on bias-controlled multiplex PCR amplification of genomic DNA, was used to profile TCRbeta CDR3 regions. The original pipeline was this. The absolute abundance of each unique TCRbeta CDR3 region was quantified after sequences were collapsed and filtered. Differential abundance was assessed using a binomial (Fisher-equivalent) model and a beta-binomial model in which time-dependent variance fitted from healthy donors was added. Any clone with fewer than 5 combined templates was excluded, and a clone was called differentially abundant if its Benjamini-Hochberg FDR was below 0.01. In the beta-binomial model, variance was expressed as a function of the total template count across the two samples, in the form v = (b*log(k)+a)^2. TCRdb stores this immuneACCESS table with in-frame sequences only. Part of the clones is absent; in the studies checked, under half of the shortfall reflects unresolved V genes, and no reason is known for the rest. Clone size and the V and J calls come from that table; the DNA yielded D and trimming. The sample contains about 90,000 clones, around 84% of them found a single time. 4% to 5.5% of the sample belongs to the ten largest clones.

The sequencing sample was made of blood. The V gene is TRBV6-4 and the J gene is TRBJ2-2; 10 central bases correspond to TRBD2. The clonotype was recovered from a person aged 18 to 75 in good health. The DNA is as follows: TGTGCCAGCAGTGATCTAGCGGGGGTTCCCGGGGAGCTGTTTTTT. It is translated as CASSDLAGVPGELFF.